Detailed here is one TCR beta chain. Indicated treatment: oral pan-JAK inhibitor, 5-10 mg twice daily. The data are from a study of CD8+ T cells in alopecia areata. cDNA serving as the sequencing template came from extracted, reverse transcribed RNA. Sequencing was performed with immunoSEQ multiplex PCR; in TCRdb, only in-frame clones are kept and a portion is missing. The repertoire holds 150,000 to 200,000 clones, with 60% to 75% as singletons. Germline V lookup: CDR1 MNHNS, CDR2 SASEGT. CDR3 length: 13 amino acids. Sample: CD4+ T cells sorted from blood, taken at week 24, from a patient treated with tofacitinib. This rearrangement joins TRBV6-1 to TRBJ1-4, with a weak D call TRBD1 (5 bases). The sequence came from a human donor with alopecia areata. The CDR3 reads CAVEAPLRGKLFF. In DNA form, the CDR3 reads TGTGCAGTCGAGGCTCCCCTGAGGGGAAAACTGTTTTTT.